This TCR beta chain was profiled in a study of beta chain features in type 1 diabetes. The CDR3 loop spans 15 amino acids. CDR1 and CDR2 (germline): SGHVS, FNYEAQ. V was shortened by 0 bases and J by 8 bases, with 13 bases between the two germline ends. General study results and limits: For Type 1 diabetes patients, all four CD4+ subsets carried TCRB CDR3s that were moderately but significantly shorter. Junctions at VDJ sites from type 1 diabetes patients had fewer insertions and more deletions.

This clone was found a few times. Its specificity is not known. Reverse transcription of all isolated RNA meant that expressed TCRB transcripts were sequenced. The protocol was immunoSEQ multiplex PCR, while the TCRdb copy is restricted to in-frame clones and leaves out a portion. The repertoire includes some 360,000 clones, over 8.5% of them detected once, and about 0.63% sits in the top ten. This chain links TRBV7-6 with TRBJ1-4; D unresolved. This clonotype originated in a man aged 25-45 years with type 1 diabetes. What was sequenced was central memory CD4+ T cells from blood. The CDR3 loop is CASSLASGAAEKLFF. The CDR3 DNA reads TGTGCCAGCAGCTTAGCCTCTGGAGCCGCGGAAAAACTGTTTTTT.